This section outlines one TCR beta chain sequence together with its context. This clonotype was recorded a few times. The clone's antigen remains unknown. The sample holds no much larger clone one base away, and base qualities are not on file. The TCR beta CDR3 regions were amplified from RNA transcripts. The first round of RT-PCR for the TCR CDR3 was performed with the HTBI primer set and the Qiagen OneStep RT-PCR kit. A second multiplex PCR round built the libraries, followed by size selection and purification. Sequencing of the libraries was done on an Illumina HiSeq2000 using paired-end 100 bp reads. Per the source publication's procedure: SOAPnuke was used to process the raw data, throwing out any read that contained adapters or uncalled bases, had a mean Phred below 15, or lacked an exact constant-primer or identifier match. COPE v1.2.5 was used to merge the high-quality paired reads, and each unique nucleotide sequence was defined as a clonotype. Clonotypes were aligned to IMGT TRBV, TRBD and TRBJ reference segments using MiTCR v1.1. Analysis was restricted to V-J combinations with a frequency above 0.0001, which covered 99% to 99.2% of repertoires. The TCS score was defined as F50 (clonal expansion) divided by E x V (chaos), with BLOSUM62-based TCRdist calculated between CDR3 peptides within each V-J. Welch's t-statistics and random forest reduced just over 500 V-J features to roughly 13, which were used in a naive Bayes classifier (R e1071). TCRdb handled the public reads itself, with Q25 trimming in fastp and clone calling in MiXCR, and kept productive beta chains. Each CDR3 protein gets just one entry, which takes the most common genes and DNA from the rows behind it. The V and J calls reflect TCRdb's pipeline rather than the authors' work. This sample lists roughly 380,000 distinct CDR3 sequences; around 13% were detected once. The leading ten clones occupy about 10% of the sample.

These data originate in a study of T cells in Graves' hyperthyroidism and ophthalmopathy (dated by TCRdb to between 2018 and 2021). Looking at the study overall: Peripheral blood samples were taken at the time of initial diagnosis, prior to any treatment. To identify TCR V-J signatures that set the groups apart, the researchers used a discovery cohort of 100 patients, made up of under 45 with Graves' ophthalmopathy and about 55 with stable Graves' hyperthyroidism. Whether ophthalmopathy could be predicted prospectively was tested in an independent validation cohort made up of fewer than 20 hyperthyroidism patients plus 17 patients who later progressed to ophthalmopathy. The approximately 97 discovery patients were randomly divided into training and test sets at a 7:3 ratio. The study also compared thyroid tissue and blood T-cell repertoires from several Graves' hyperthyroidism patients. After blood sampling, hyperthyroidism patients were treated with methimazole at a starting dose of 30 mg daily, and ophthalmopathy patients were treated with high-dose intravenous methylprednisolone. TCR Vbeta CDR3 sequencing of 120 to 150 peripheral blood samples (around 45 ophthalmopathy, 75 or so hyperthyroidism and some 17 progressor patients) is reported in the paper. On the study overall, not on this receptor specifically: No statistical method was used to set the sample size in advance, and investigators knew the group allocation. A 13 V-J signature model separated ophthalmopathy from stable hyperthyroidism, with approximately 86% sensitivity and about 81% specificity in cross-validation and 80%/75% in testing. Most expanded thyroid clonotypes (frequency above 0.001) were also found in blood, which suggests that blood repertoires may mirror thyroid immune responses. In validation, the model predicted progression to ophthalmopathy with roughly 70% sensitivity and less than 80% specificity, a median of roughly seven months before onset.

CDR1 and CDR2 were assigned from the germline V gene (reference sequence) as GTSNPN and SVGIG. The CDR3 has 15 amino acids, counting the end cysteine and phenylalanine. Left in the record is the CDR3 DNA by itself, 45 bases read in frame from the first base. Trimmed from V: 0 bases; trimmed from J: 6 bases; junction bases lacking a gene match: 4. A patient counted as having stable Graves' hyperthyroidism if no progression to ophthalmopathy occurred over 18 months of follow-up. Hyperthyroidism patients were newly diagnosed, with disease duration under 2 months, and aged 18 to 65 years. The study excluded patients with uncontrolled infections, other autoimmune diseases, pregnancy or lactation. Diagnoses were established on the basis of clinical symptoms, serum thyroxine and TRAb, thyroid ultrasound, and orbital computed tomography. PBMCs were isolated from 10 ml of fresh peripheral blood by Ficoll-Paque density gradient centrifugation. Total RNA was extracted using Trizol reagent, and RNA quality was assessed on an Agilent 2100 Bioanalyzer.

The chain is made from TRBV30 and TRBJ1-5; 11 bases in the middle match TRBD1. The specimen was blood. The TCR was taken from a woman aged 60-70 years with Graves' hyperthyroidism. The CDR3 protein: CAWSVGDRGSQPQHF. The sequenced DNA is TGTGCCTGGAGTGTAGGGGACAGGGGGAGTCAGCCCCAGCATTTT.